The clone carrying this T cell receptor (beta chain) was seen many times. A junction boundary mismatches the germline segment, possibly from a read error. Amplification targeted TCR beta CDR3 regions from RNA transcripts. The TCR CDR3 was amplified in a first-round RT-PCR using the HTBI primer set. TCRdb ran MiXCR on the multiplex PCR reads and lists one entry per CDR3 protein. The table lists 250,000 to 300,000 distinct CDR3 sequences, approximately 14% of them singletons. These data are taken from a study of T cells in Graves' hyperthyroidism and ophthalmopathy. Germline V lookup: CDR1 SEHNR, CDR2 FQNEAQ (reference sequence). The CDR3 contains 17 residues.

The material sequenced was blood. The sequence was obtained from a woman between 40 and 50 years old with Graves' hyperthyroidism that later progressed to Graves' ophthalmopathy. The chain has TRBV7-9 and TRBJ2-1; tentative D call: TRBD2 (5 bases). CDR3 region: CASSLALDRDIYNEQFF. The CDR3 nucleotides are TGTGCCAGCAGTTTAGCCCTCGACCGGGATATATACAATGAGCAGTTCTTC. The variable domain in full, completed from reference TRBV7-9 and TRBJ2-1, reads DTGVSQNPRHKITKRGQNVTFRCDPISEHNRLYWYRQTLGQGPEFLTYFQNEAQLEKSRLLSDRFSAERPKGSFSTLEIQRTEQGDSAMYLCASSLALDRDIYNEQFFGPGTRLTVL.